This TCR beta chain was retrieved from a study of blood T cell repertoires in COVID-19. The CDR3 totals 16 residues. The germline gives CDR1 SGHAT, CDR2 FQNNGV. V trimming: 5 bases; J trimming: 3 bases; junction bases outside the gene matches: 7. Seattle participants joined during active infection and were tracked over time. Assay: immunoSEQ multiplex PCR; the TCRdb copy retains only in-frame clones and omits some. In the table there are under 45,000 clones, 81% of which are singletons. The chain combines TRBV11-2 with TRBJ1-6; TRBD1 aligns across 7 bases. Material for sequencing was peripheral blood. This TCR derives from a man aged 70-80 years with COVID-19, enrolled during active disease. The CDR3 spells CASSKPTGDYNSPLHF. The DNA of the CDR3 is TGTGCCAGCAGCAAACCTACAGGGGACTATAATTCACCCCTCCACTTT. Full variable domain (rest looked up from reference TRBV11-2 and TRBJ1-6): EAGVAQSPRYKIIEKRQSVAFWCNPISGHATLYWYQQILGQGPKLLIQFQNNGVVDDSQLPKDRFSAERLKGVDSTLKIQPAKLEDSAVYLCASSKPTGDYNSPLHFGNGTRLTVT.